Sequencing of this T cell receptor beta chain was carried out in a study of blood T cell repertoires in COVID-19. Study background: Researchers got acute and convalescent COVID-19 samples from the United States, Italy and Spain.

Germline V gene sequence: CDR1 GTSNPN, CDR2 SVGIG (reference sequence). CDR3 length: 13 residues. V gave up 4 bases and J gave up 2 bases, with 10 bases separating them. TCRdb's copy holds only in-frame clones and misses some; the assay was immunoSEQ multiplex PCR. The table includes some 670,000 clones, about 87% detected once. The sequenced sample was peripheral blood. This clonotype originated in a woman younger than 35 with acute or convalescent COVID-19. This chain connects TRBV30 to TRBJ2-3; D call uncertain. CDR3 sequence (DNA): TGTGCCTGGAAATCGGTTGTCACAGATACGCAGTATTTT. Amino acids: CAWKSVVTDTQYF. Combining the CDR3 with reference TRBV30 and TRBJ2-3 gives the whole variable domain SQTIHQWPATLVQPVGSPLSLECTVEGTSNPNLYWYRQAAGRGLQLLFYSVGIGQISSEVPQNLSASRPQDRQFILSSKKLLLSDSGFYLCAWKSVVTDTQYFGPGTRLTVL.